The 7 T cell receptor beta chains in this list originate from one sample, sequenced in a study of cytomegalovirus exposure and HLA in healthy donors. Primers included in the PCR were 60 Vbeta and 13 Jbeta primers. Profiling relied on immunoSEQ multiplex PCR, and the TCRdb table lists in-frame clones only, not all of them. The sample shows 130,000 to 150,000 clones, 64% of them seen only once. Sample: PBMCs. All receptors come from a woman aged 25 to 39 in good health and CMV-seropositive.

The CDR3 loop reads CASSYGVTGPQHF. DNA of the CDR3: TGTGCCAGCAGTTACGGCGTAACGGGGCCCCAGCATTTT. The V and J genes are TRBV6-5 and TRBJ1-5; D call uncertain. CDR1 and CDR2 (germline): MNHEY, SVGAGI. Between the trimmed V and J ends, which lost 2 bases and 9 bases, there was a span of 11 bases. The CDR3 runs to 13 residues.

This rearrangement joins TRBV2 to TRBJ1-2, with D maybe TRBD1 (6 bases). The CDR3 is 16 residues long. Per the germline V gene, CDR1 is SNHLY and CDR2 is FYNNEI. V was shortened by 6 bases and J by 3 bases, with 20 bases between the two germline ends. The CDR3 region is CASRDPQGRGYYGYTF. CDR3 DNA sequence: TGTGCCAGCAGGGACCCACAGGGCAGGGGTTACTATGGCTACACCTTC.

This clone has a single count. The chain carries TRBV30 and TRBJ2-5; 8 nucleotides line up with TRBD2. The better agreement between TRBJ2-7 and the DNA end casts doubt on the J call. Germline V gene lookup returns CDR1 GTSNPN and CDR2 SVGIG (reference sequence). The CDR3 sequence is 14 residues long. This CDR3 reads CAWRGAGEDYEQYF. The CDR3 DNA sequence: TGTGCCTGGAGGGGAGCGGGAGAGGACTACGAGCAGTACTTC.

The chain recombines TRBV27 with TRBJ2-1, with 7 bases aligning to TRBD1. This CDR3 is built from 12 residues. After removal of 0 bases from V and 10 bases from J, the junction contained 0 bases not matched to a gene. CDR1 is MNHEY, CDR2 SMNVEV, per germline (reference sequence). CDR3: CASSLSGQEQFF. CDR3 DNA sequence: TGTGCCAGCAGTTTATCGGGACAGGAGCAGTTCTTC.

The V call is TRBV6-5, the J call TRBJ1-6, with 9 bases identical to TRBD1. There are 14 residues in the CDR3. The germline V gene has CDR1 MNHEY and CDR2 SVGAGI. The V gene end was trimmed by 6 bases and the J gene end by 10 bases; junction bases not matched to a gene: 7. This CDR3 is CASRAYRGQSPLHF. The CDR3 DNA follows: TGTGCCAGCAGAGCCTACAGGGGGCAGTCACCCCTCCACTTT.

The chain recombines TRBV11-2 with TRBJ1-1, with a possible D match to TRBD1 (6 bases). Looked up from germline, CDR1 is SGHAT and CDR2 is FQNNGV. CDR3 length: 15 amino acids. Trimming cost V 4 bases and J 1 base, with 13 bases left between them. The CDR3 spells CASSSFFRGNTEAFF. The CDR3 DNA reads TGTGCCAGCAGCTCCTTTTTCAGGGGGAACACTGAAGCTTTCTTT. Variable domain in full (rest from reference TRBV11-2 and TRBJ1-1): EAGVAQSPRYKIIEKRQSVAFWCNPISGHATLYWYQQILGQGPKLLIQFQNNGVVDDSQLPKDRFSAERLKGVDSTLKIQPAKLEDSAVYLCASSSFFRGNTEAFFGQGTRLTVV.

This clone has just one count. The rearrangement joins TRBV7-3 to TRBJ2-1; 9 positions agree with TRBD1. The CDR3 spans 15 residues. V dropped 3 bases and J dropped 2; count of bases not matched to a gene: 2. CDR1 and CDR2 from the germline V gene are SGHTA and FQGTGA. DNA for the CDR3: TGTGCCAGCAGCTTCGGACAGGGGCCCTACAATGAGCAGTTCTTC. Its protein product is CASSFGQGPYNEQFF.